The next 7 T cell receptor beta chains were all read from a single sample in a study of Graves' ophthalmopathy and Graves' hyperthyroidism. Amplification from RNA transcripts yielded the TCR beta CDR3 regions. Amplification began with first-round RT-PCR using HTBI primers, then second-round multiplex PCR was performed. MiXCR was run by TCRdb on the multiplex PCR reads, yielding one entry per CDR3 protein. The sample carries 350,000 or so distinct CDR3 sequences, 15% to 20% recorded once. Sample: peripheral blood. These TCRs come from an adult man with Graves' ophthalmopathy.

The CDR3 region is CSAQNAGQGALYEQYF. The DNA of the CDR3 is TGCAGTGCCCAAAACGCGGGACAGGGGGCTCTCTACGAGCAGTACTTC. The chain joins TRBV20-1 to TRBJ2-7; 12 nucleotides align to TRBD1. J was trimmed by 3 bases and V by 6 bases; bases with no gene match: 12. This CDR3 has 16 residues. CDR1 is DFQATT, CDR2 SNEGSKA, per germline (reference sequence).

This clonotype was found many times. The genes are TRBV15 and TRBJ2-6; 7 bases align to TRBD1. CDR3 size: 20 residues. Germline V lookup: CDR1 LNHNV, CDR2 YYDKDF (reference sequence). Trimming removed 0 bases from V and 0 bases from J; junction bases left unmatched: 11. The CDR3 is CATSRDLIGTASSGANVLTF. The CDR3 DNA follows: TGTGCCACCAGCAGAGATCTGATTGGGACAGCGAGCTCTGGGGCCAACGTCCTGACTTTC.

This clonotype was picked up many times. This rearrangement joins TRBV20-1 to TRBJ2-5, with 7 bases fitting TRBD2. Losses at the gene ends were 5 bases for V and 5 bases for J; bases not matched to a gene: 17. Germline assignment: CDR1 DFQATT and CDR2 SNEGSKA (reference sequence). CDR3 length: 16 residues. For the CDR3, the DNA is TGCAGTGCTGAAAGCGTGATTGCGGGAGTGGGTGAGACCCAGTACTTC. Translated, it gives CSAESVIAGVGETQYF.

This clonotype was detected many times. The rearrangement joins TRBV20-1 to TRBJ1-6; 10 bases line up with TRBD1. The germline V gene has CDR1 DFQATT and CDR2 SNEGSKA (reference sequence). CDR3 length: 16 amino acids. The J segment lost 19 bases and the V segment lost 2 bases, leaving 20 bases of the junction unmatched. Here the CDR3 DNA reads TGCAGTGCTAGACCGCATACCGGGACAGGGGTTGGAGGTGAACACTTT. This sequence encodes CSARPHTGTGVGGEHF.

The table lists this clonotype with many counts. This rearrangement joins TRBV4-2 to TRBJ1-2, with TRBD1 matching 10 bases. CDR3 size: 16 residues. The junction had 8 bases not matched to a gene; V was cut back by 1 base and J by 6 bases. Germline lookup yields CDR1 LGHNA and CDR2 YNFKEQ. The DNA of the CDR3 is TGTGCCAGCAGCCAAGCCGCGACAGGGGGCAGGGATGGCTACACCTTC. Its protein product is CASSQAATGGRDGYTF.

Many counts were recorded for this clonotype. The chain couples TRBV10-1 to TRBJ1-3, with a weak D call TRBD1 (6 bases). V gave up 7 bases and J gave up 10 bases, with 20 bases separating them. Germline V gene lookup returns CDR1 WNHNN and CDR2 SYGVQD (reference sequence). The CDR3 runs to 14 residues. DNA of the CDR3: TGCGCCAGCAACGACGGGACATCTCCGGGGACCATATATTTT. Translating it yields CASNDGTSPGTIYF.

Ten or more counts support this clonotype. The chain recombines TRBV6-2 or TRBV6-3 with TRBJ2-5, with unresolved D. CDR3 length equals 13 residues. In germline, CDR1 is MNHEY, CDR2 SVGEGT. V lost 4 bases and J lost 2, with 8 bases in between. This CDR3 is CASSFSQQETQYF. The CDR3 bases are TGTGCCAGCAGTTTTAGCCAGCAAGAGACCCAGTACTTC.